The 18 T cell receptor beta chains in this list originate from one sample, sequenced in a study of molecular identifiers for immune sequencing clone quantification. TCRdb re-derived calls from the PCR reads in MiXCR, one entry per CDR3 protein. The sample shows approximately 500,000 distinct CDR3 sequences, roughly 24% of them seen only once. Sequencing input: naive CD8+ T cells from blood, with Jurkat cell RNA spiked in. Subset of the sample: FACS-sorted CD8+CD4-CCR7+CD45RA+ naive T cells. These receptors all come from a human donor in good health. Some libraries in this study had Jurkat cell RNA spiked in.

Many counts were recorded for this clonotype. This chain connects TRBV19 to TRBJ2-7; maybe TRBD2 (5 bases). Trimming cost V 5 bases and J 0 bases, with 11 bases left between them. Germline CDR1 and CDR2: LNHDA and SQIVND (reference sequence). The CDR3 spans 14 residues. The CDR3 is CASSPITSSYEQYF. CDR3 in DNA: TGTGCCAGTAGTCCGATCACTAGCTCCTACGAGCAGTACTTC.

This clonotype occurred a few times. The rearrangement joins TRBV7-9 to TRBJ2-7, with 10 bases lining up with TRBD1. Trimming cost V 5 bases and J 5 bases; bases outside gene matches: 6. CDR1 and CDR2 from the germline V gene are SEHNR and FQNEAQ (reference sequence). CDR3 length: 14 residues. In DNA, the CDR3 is TGTGCCAGCAGCCACCGGGACAGGGGCCACGAGCAGTACTTC. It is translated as CASSHRDRGHEQYF.

CDR3 sequence reads: CASRRTSGVFQNTQYF. CDR3 coding DNA: TGCGCCAGCCGCCGGACTAGCGGGGTCTTCCAGAATACGCAGTATTTT. The chain has TRBV5-1 and TRBJ2-3; 12 bases line up with TRBD2. CDR1 is SGHRS and CDR2 is YFSETQ in the germline V gene. V lost 7 bases, J lost 7 bases, and 13 bases stayed unmatched. CDR3 length: 16 amino acids.

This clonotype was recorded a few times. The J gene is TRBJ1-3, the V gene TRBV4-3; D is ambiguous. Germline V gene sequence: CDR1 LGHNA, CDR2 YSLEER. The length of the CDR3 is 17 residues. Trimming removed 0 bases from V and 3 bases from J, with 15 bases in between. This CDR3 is CASSQDPPANSGNTIYF. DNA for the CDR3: TGCGCCAGCAGCCAAGATCCCCCAGCAAACAGTGGAAACACCATATATTTT.

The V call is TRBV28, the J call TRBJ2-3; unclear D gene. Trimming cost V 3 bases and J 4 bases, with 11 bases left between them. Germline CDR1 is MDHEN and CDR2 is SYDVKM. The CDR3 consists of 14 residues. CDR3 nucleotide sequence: TGTGCCAGCAGTTTTCGATTGGGGTCAGATACGCAGTATTTT. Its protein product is CASSFRLGSDTQYF.

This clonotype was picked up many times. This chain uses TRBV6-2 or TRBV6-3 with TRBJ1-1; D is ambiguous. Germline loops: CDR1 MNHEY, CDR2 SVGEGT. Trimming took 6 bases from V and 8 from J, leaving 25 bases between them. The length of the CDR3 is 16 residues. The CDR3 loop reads CASSYTQLTLLGEAFF. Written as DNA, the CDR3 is TGTGCCAGCAGCTACACCCAACTGACACTACTAGGCGAAGCTTTCTTT.

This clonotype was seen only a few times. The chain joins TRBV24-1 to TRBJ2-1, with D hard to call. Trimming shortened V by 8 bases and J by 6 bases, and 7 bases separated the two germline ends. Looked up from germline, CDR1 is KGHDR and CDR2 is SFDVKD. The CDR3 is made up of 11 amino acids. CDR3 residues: CATKFSNEQFF. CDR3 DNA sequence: TGTGCCACCAAGTTCAGCAATGAGCAGTTCTTC.

The CDR3 loop is CASSSTGGSGETQYF. The CDR3 nucleotides read TGTGCCAGCAGTTCCACAGGGGGCTCAGGAGAGACCCAGTACTTC. V usage is TRBV6-5 and J usage is TRBJ2-5, with 9 bases lining up with TRBD1. After removal of 4 bases from V and 4 bases from J, the junction contained 7 bases not matched to a gene. Germline values: CDR1 MNHEY, CDR2 SVGAGI. This CDR3 contains 15 residues.

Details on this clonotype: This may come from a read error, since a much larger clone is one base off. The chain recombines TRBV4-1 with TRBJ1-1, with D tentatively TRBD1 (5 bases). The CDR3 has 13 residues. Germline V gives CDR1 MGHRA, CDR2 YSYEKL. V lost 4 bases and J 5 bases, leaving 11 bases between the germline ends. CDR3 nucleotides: TGCGCCAGCAGCCGAGCACCAGGGACTGAAGCTTTCTTT. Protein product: CASSRAPGTEAFF.

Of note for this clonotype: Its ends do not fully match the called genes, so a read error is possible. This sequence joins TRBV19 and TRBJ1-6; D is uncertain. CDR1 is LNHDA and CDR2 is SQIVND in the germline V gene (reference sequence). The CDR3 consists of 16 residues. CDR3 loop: CAGSIGRRQDNSPLHF. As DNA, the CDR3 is TGTGCCGGTAGTATAGGGCGGAGACAAGATAATTCACCCCTCCACTTT. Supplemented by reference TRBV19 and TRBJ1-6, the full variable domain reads DGGITQSPKYLFRKEGQNVTLSCEQNLNHDAMYWYRQDPGQGLRLIYYSQIVNDFQKGDIAEGYSVSREKKESFPLTVTSAQKNPTAFYLCAGSIGRRQDNSPLHFGNGTRLTVT.

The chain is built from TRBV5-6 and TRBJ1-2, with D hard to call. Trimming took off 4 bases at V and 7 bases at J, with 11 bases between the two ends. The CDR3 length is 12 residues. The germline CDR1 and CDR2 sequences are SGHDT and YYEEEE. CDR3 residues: CASSKDQFGYTF. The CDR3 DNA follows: TGTGCCAGCAGCAAGGACCAGTTTGGCTACACCTTC.

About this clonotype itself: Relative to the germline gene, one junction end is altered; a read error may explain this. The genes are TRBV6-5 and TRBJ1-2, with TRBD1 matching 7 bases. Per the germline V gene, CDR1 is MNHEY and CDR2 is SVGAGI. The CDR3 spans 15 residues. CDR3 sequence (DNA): TGTGCCAGCAGGCCAGGGACAGAACTTAACTATGGCTCCACCTTC. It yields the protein CASRPGTELNYGSTF.

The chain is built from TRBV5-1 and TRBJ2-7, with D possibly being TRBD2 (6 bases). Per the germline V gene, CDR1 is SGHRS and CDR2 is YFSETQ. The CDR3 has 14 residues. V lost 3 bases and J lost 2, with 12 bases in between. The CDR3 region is CASSWDLFTYEQYF. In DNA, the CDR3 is TGCGCCAGCAGCTGGGACTTATTCACCTACGAGCAGTACTTC.

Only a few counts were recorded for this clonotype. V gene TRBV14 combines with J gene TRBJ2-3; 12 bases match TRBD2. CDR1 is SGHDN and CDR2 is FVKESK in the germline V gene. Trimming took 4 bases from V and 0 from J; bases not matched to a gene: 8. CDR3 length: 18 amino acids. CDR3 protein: CASSPMGLAGESTDTQYF. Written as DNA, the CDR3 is TGTGCCAGCAGCCCAATGGGACTAGCGGGTGAAAGCACAGATACGCAGTATTTT.

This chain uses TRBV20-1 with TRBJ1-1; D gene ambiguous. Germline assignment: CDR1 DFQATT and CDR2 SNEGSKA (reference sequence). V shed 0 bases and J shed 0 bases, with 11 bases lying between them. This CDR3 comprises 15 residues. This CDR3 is CSAREGRHLNTEAFF. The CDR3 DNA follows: TGCAGTGCTAGAGAAGGGAGGCACCTGAACACTGAAGCTTTCTTT.

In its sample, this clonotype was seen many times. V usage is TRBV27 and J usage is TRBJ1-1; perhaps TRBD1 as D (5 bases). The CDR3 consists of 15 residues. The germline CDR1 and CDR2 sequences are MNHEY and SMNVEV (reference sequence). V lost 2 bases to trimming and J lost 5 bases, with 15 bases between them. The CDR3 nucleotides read TGTGCCAGCAGTTTAGGGGCGGGCCCAGGGACTGAAGCTTTCTTT. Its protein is CASSLGAGPGTEAFF.

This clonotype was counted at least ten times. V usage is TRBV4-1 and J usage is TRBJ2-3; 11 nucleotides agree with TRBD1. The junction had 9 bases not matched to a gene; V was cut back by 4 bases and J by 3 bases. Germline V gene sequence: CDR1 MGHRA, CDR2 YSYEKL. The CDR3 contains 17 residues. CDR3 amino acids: CASSPLIRDRGTDTQYF. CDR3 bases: TGCGCCAGCAGCCCCCTAATCCGGGACAGGGGGACAGATACGCAGTATTTT.

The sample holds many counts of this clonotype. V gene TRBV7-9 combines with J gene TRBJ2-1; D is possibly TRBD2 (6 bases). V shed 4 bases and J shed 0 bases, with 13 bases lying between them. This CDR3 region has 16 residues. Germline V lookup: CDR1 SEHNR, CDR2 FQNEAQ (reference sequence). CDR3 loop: CASSSGLLSSYNEQFF. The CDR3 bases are TGTGCCAGCAGCTCGGGACTGCTCAGCTCCTACAATGAGCAGTTCTTC.